This T cell receptor (beta chain) emerged from a study of OX40 agonist ivuxolimab in advanced cancers. Study-wide background: Patients in dose escalation had liver, melanoma, kidney or head and neck cancers. The group had a mean age of 60 years, ranged from about 20 to 79, and was 75% to 85% male. Three patients, one with hepatocellular carcinoma and two with cutaneous melanoma, achieved partial responses. Findings and caveats of the study: Clonal expansion by week 6 occurred in CD4+ and CD8+ blood T cells (at 0.1 to 3.0 mg/kg).

As concerns this clone: Its antigen is still unknown.

CDR1 and CDR2 from the germline V gene are SQVTM and ANQGSEA. This CDR3 has 13 amino acids. The V gene end was trimmed by 7 bases and the J gene end by 6 bases; junction bases not matched to a gene: 4. The table came from immunoSEQ multiplex PCR; TCRdb's copy has only in-frame clones and leaves some out. The sample shows just under 55,000 clones, about 80% of them seen only once. The source of this sequence is an adult with an advanced solid tumor such as melanoma, head and neck, liver or kidney cancer. Sequences were derived from CD4+ or CD8+ T cells sorted from blood, sampled in a trial of the OX40 agonist ivuxolimab. The chain is built from TRBV29-1 and TRBJ1-4, with 11 bases fitting TRBD1. The CDR3 region is CSGGQGADEKLFF. The CDR3 nucleotides read TGCAGCGGCGGACAGGGGGCGGATGAAAAACTGTTTTTT.